The 16 T cell receptor beta chains below come from one sample, sequenced in a study of molecular identifiers for immune sequencing clone quantification. TCRdb reanalysed the PCR reads using MiXCR and keeps one entry per CDR3 protein. Counted here are approximately 590,000 distinct CDR3 sequences, approximately 24% occurring once; the ten biggest clones make up 0.6% to 0.9%. Material for sequencing was naive CD8+ T cells from blood, with Jurkat cell RNA spiked in. Regarding subset: FACS-sorted CD8+CD4-CCR7+CD45RA+ naive T cells. The receptors were gathered from a human donor in good health. Some libraries in this study had Jurkat cell RNA spiked in.

The chain joins TRBV5-1 to TRBJ2-6, with a weak D call TRBD2 (6 bases). The CDR3 covers 15 residues. CDR1 and CDR2 from the germline V gene are SGHRS and YFSETQ. V lost 4 bases and J 3 bases, leaving 11 bases between the germline ends. CDR3 nucleotides: TGCGCCAGCAGCGCGGAGCGGGTTGGGGCCAACGTCCTGACTTTC. It is translated as CASSAERVGANVLTF.

The sample holds a few counts of this clonotype. V and J are TRBV28 and TRBJ1-2; 7 nucleotides agree with TRBD1. The length of the CDR3 is 18 residues. V was clipped by 4 bases and J by 8 bases; unmatched bases: 22. From germline, CDR1 is MDHEN and CDR2 SYDVKM. This CDR3 reads CASSSQNILRDSLGGYTF. The CDR3 coding sequence is TGTGCCAGCAGTTCCCAAAACATCCTCCGGGACAGCCTTGGAGGCTACACCTTC.

Comment on this clonotype: Just one base apart from a much larger clone, this may be a read error. The genes are TRBV6-2 or TRBV6-3 and TRBJ1-1; D perhaps matches TRBD1 (6 bases). V lost 8 bases to trimming and J lost 7 bases, with 17 bases between them. This CDR3 region has 13 residues. Germline V CDR1 and CDR2: MNHEY, SVGEGT. CDR3 residues: CASLLTGSVEAFF. Written as DNA, the CDR3 is TGTGCCAGCCTACTGACAGGTAGCGTTGAAGCTTTCTTT.

This clonotype was seen ten or more times. This chain uses TRBV10-2 with TRBJ2-3; D might be TRBD1 or TRBD2, each matching 6 bases. Trimming took 0 bases from V and 3 from J, leaving 13 bases between them. Looked up from germline, CDR1 is WSHSY and CDR2 is SAAADI. CDR3 length equals 16 residues. The CDR3 loop reads CASSESMGGRTDTQYF. CDR3 nucleotide sequence: TGCGCCAGCAGTGAGTCGATGGGGGGCCGAACAGATACGCAGTATTTT.

This clonotype was observed a few times. This chain uses TRBV7-9 with TRBJ2-2, with D possibly being TRBD1 (5 bases). This CDR3 contains 16 residues. In germline, CDR1 is SEHNR, CDR2 FQNEAQ (reference sequence). V was clipped by 2 bases and J by 2 bases, with 12 bases between them. The CDR3 is CASSLNLGANTGELFF. As DNA, the CDR3 is TGTGCCAGCAGCTTAAATCTAGGGGCCAACACCGGGGAGCTGTTTTTT.

There are many counts of this clonotype. The chain is built from TRBV5-1 and TRBJ2-7; TRBD2 agrees at 12 bases. Germline CDR1 SGHRS, CDR2 YFSETQ. The CDR3 contains 18 residues. V lost 0 bases to trimming and J lost 0 bases; unmatched junction nucleotides: 7. CDR3 residues: CASSLGPLAGGLSYEQYF. DNA of the CDR3: TGCGCCAGCAGCTTGGGCCCCCTAGCGGGGGGGCTCTCCTACGAGCAGTACTTC.

Only a few counts were recorded for this clonotype. This chain joins TRBV19 and TRBJ2-1; no definite D call. The length of the CDR3 is 13 residues. Germline-derived CDR1 and CDR2 are LNHDA and SQIVND (reference sequence). V gave up 1 base and J gave up 3 bases, with 4 bases separating them. CDR3 bases: TGTGCCAGTAGTATAGTTCACTACAATGAGCAGTTCTTC. Protein sequence: CASSIVHYNEQFF.

In this sample, this clonotype turned up many times. The chain combines TRBV7-2 with TRBJ2-7; possible D gene TRBD1, 6 bases. There are 14 residues in the CDR3. V was shortened by 3 bases and J by 4 bases, with 13 bases between the two germline ends. From germline, CDR1 is SGHTA and CDR2 FQGNSA. CDR3 in amino acids: CASSLGTQGYEQYF. The CDR3 DNA reads TGTGCCAGCAGCTTGGGGACACAAGGGTACGAGCAGTACTTC.

The chain uses TRBV7-9 and TRBJ2-7; D is possibly TRBD2 (6 bases). The CDR3 consists of 16 residues. Germline V lookup: CDR1 SEHNR, CDR2 FQNEAQ (reference sequence). The V end was cut by 6 bases, the J end by 0 bases, with 18 bases between. The CDR3 region has the DNA TGTGCCAGCAGGGGGCCGTCTGCGGGGATCTCCTACGAGCAGTACTTC. It is translated as CASRGPSAGISYEQYF.

This chain uses TRBV4-3 with TRBJ1-5, with 9 nucleotides matching TRBD1. In germline, CDR1 is LGHNA, CDR2 YSLEER. V lost 3 bases to trimming and J lost 9 bases; unmatched junction nucleotides: 6. The CDR3 length is 14 residues. The CDR3 reads CASSQGQGFLPQHF. Written as DNA, the CDR3 is TGCGCCAGCAGCCAGGGACAGGGCTTTTTGCCCCAGCATTTT.

The rearrangement uses TRBV19 and TRBJ2-7; a possible D gene is TRBD2 (6 bases). The length of the CDR3 is 15 residues. The germline V gene has CDR1 LNHDA and CDR2 SQIVND (reference sequence). Trimming took off 6 bases at V and 0 bases at J, with 15 bases between the two ends. The chain's CDR3 is CASSLGLYGSYEQYF. CDR3 DNA: TGTGCCAGTAGCTTGGGACTTTACGGCTCCTACGAGCAGTACTTC. Supplemented by reference TRBV19 and TRBJ2-7, the full variable domain reads DGGITQSPKYLFRKEGQNVTLSCEQNLNHDAMYWYRQDPGQGLRLIYYSQIVNDFQKGDIAEGYSVSREKKESFPLTVTSAQKNPTAFYLCASSLGLYGSYEQYFGPGTRLTVT.

This clonotype was detected many times. The V gene is TRBV4-1, the J gene TRBJ2-5; 9 positions match TRBD2. Germline CDR1 is MGHRA and CDR2 is YSYEKL. V trimming: 4 bases; J trimming: 4 bases; junction bases outside the gene matches: 13. The CDR3 loop spans 17 amino acids. The CDR3 DNA sequence: TGCGCCAGCAGCCCAGACCTGTTAGGAGCGGGGGGAGAGACCCAGTACTTC. Amino acid sequence: CASSPDLLGAGGETQYF.

J is TRBJ1-2 and V is TRBV4-3; D is uncertain. The CDR3 runs 14 residues. Germline loops: CDR1 LGHNA, CDR2 YSLEER. V gave up 0 bases and J gave up 5 bases, with 10 bases separating them. The chain's CDR3 is CASSQEGSAYGYTF. CDR3 in DNA: TGCGCCAGCAGCCAAGAAGGTAGCGCGTATGGCTACACCTTC.

This chain joins TRBV29-1 and TRBJ2-5, with 9 bases aligning to TRBD1. The germline V gene has CDR1 SQVTM and CDR2 ANQGSEA. J gave up 7 bases and V 4 bases, and 10 bases lay outside the gene matches. This CDR3 is 14 amino acids long. The CDR3 spells CSVGDREGWRTQYF. CDR3 DNA: TGCAGCGTTGGGGACAGGGAGGGGTGGCGGACCCAGTACTTC.

This clonotype was seen a single time. With a much larger clone just one base away, this may be a read error. Here the CDR3 omits its conserved ending phenylalanine or tryptophan, so a read error is the likely source. This chain uses TRBV29-1 with TRBJ2-7, with 9 bases that match TRBD2. V was clipped by 6 bases and J by 6 bases; unmatched bases: 6. The CDR3 sequence is 12 residues long. Germline CDR1 SQVTM, CDR2 ANQGSEA. CDR3 sequence: CSVISGSGEQYL. Written as DNA, the CDR3 is TGCAGCGTAATTAGCGGGAGTGGCGAGCAGTACCTC.

The table lists this clonotype with many counts. The chain recombines TRBV7-9 with TRBJ2-3; 7 bases line up with TRBD1. The V gene end was trimmed by 2 bases and the J gene end by 3 bases; junction bases not matched to a gene: 11. This CDR3 has 17 amino acids. Germline-derived CDR1 and CDR2 are SEHNR and FQNEAQ (reference sequence). The DNA of the CDR3 is TGTGCCAGCAGCTTAAGCCTCAAAGGGGGCTCAACAGATACGCAGTATTTT. It encodes CASSLSLKGGSTDTQYF.